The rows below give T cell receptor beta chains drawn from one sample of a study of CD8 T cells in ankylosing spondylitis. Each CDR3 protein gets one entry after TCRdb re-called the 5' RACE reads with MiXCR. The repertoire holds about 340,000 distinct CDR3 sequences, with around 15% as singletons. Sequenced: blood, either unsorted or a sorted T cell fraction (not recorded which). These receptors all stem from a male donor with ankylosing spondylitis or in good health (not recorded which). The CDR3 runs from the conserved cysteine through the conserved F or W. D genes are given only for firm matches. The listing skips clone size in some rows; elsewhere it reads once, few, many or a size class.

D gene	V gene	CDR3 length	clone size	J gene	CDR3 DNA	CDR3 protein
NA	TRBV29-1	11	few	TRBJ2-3	TGCAGCGTTGGTCACAGAGATACGCAGTATTTT	CSVGHRDTQYF
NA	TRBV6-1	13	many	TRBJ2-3	TGTGCCAGCAGCCCGCCATACTGGAAAACGCAGTATTTT	CASSPPYWKTQYF
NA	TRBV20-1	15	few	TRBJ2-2	TGCAGTGCTAGGACGGGAATGACGAACACCGGGGAGCTGTTTTTT	CSARTGMTNTGELFF
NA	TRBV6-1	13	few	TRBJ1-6	TGTGCCAGCAGGGGGGGGACTGGTTCACCCCTCCACTTT	CASRGGTGSPLHF
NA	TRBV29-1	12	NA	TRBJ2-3	TGCAGCGTTGAAGACGGCACAGATACGCAGTATTTT	CSVEDGTDTQYF
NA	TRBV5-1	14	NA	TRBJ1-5	TGCGCCAGCAGCTTCAATGGAGGGGCTCAGCCCCAGCATTTT	CASSFNGGAQPQHF
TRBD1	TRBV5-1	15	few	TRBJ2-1	TGCGCCAGCAGCGCAGGGGGACAGACACTCAATGAGCAGTTCTTC	CASSAGGQTLNEQFF
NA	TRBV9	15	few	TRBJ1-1	TGTGCCAGCAGCACCCAAACGGGAGCGCCCTTTGAAGCTTTCTTT	CASSTQTGAPFEAFF
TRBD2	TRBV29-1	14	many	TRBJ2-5	TGCAGCGTTGAATCCGGGACTAGAAAAGAGACCCAGTACTTC	CSVESGTRKETQYF
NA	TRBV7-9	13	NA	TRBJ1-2	TGTGCCAGCAGCTTAAGGGACTTCTATGGCTACACCTTC	CASSLRDFYGYTF
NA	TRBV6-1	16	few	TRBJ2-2	TGTGCCAGCAGGCCCCCGGGGGGCCTTGACACCGGGGAGCTGTTTTTT	CASRPPGGLDTGELFF
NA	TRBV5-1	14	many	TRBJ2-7	TGCGCCAGCAGACCTGACCTTCCCTCCTACGAGCAGTACTTC	CASRPDLPSYEQYF
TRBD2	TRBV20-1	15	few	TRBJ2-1	TGCAGTGCTCGTTTTACTAGCGGGGGAGGACATGAGCAGTTCTTC	CSARFTSGGGHEQFF
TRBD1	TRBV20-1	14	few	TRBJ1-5	TGCAGTGCTAGCGAGGGGGCAGCCGGTCAGCCCCAGCATTTT	CSASEGAAGQPQHF
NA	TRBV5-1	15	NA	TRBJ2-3	TGCGCCAGCAGGAGTCTCGGGATGGGTACAGATACGCAGTATTTT	CASRSLGMGTDTQYF
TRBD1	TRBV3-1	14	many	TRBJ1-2	TGTGCCAGCAGCCACCTGACAGGGGGCTATGGCTACACCTTC	CASSHLTGGYGYTF
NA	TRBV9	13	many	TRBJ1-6	TGTGCCAGCAGCGTAGGGCACAATTCACCCCTCCACTTT	CASSVGHNSPLHF
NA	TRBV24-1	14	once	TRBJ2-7	TGTGCCACCAGGGAGGGGCGAAGCTCCTACGAGCAGTACTTC	CATREGRSSYEQYF
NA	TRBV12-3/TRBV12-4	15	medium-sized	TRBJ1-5	TGTGCCAGCAGTCCCCGGGGGGTTGGCAATCAGCCCCAGCATTTT	CASSPRGVGNQPQHF
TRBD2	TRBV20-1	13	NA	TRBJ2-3	TGCAGTGCCAGGACTAGCGGGAGGGATACGCAGTATTTT	CSARTSGRDTQYF
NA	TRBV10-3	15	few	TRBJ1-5	TGTGCCATCAGTGAGTCTCGGGGGAGGAATCAGCCCCAGCATTTT	CAISESRGRNQPQHF
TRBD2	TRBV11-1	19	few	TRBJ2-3	TGTGCCAGCAGCCCCCCCTGGACTAGCGGGGGGCACAGCACAGATACGCAGTATTTT	CASSPPWTSGGHSTDTQYF
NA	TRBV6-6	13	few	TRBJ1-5	TGTGCCAGCAGTTACGAGGTAGATCAGCCCCAGCATTTT	CASSYEVDQPQHF
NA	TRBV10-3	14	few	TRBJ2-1	TGTGCCATCAGCCCCCCGTCGCCCGGGAGTGAGCAGTTCTTC	CAISPPSPGSEQFF
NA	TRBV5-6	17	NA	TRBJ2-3	TGTGCCAGCAGCTTCACTCTTGGACTGCCAAGCACAGATACGCAGTATTTT	CASSFTLGLPSTDTQYF
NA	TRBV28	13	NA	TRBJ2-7	TGTGCCAGCACCTTGAGGGGCAGGGACGAGCAGTACTTC	CASTLRGRDEQYF
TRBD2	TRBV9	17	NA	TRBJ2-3	TGTGCCAGCTCGTTGGGTTCGGGCGGGGGGGCAAAAGATACGCAGTATTTT	CASSLGSGGGAKDTQYF
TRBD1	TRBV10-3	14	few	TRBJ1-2	TGTGCCATCAGTGCGGACAGGGGTGACTATGGCTACACCTTC	CAISADRGDYGYTF
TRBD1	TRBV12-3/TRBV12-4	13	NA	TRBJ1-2	TGTGCCAGCAGTCTCACAGGGGGCTATGGCTACACCTTC	CASSLTGGYGYTF
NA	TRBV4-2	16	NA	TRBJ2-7	TGTGCCAGCAGCCAAGGGTCAACAAACTGGGGAGACGAGCAGTACTTC	CASSQGSTNWGDEQYF
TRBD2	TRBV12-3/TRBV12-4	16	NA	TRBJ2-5	TGTGCCAGCAGTACTGGACGGGGGGGGAGACAAGAGACCCAGTACTTC	CASSTGRGGRQETQYF
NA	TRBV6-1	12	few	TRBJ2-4	TGTGCCAGCAGTGTCCAGGTGAACATTCAGTACTTC	CASSVQVNIQYF
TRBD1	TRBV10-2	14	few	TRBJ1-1	TGCGCCAGCAGGGGACAGGGGGATTCGGATGAAGCTTTCTTT	CASRGQGDSDEAFF
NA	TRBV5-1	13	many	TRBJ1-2	TGCGCCAGCAGCTTTTTGACAGACTATGGCTACACCTTC	CASSFLTDYGYTF
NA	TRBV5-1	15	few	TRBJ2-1	TGCGCCAGCAGCAAACAGGGAAACTTTAACAATGAGCAGTTCTTC	CASSKQGNFNNEQFF
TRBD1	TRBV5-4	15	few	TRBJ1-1	TGTGCCAGCAGCTTGAAGACAGGGGTGAACACTGAAGCTTTCTTT	CASSLKTGVNTEAFF